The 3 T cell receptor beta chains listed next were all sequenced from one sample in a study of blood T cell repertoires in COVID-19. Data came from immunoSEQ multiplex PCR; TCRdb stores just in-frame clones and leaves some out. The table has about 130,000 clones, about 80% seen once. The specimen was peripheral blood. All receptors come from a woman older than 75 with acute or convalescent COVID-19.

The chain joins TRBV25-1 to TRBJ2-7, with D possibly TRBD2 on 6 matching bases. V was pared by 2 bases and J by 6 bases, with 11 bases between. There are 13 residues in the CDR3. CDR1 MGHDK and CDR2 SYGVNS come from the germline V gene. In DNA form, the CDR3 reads TGTGCCAGCAGTGAAGGAGGGAGGAGCGAGCAGTACTTC. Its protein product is CASSEGGRSEQYF.

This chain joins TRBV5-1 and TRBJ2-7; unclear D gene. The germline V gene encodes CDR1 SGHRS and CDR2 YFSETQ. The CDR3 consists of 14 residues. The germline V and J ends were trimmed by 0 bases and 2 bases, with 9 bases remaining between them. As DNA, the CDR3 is TGCGCCAGCAGCTTGGGAACAGCCACCTACGAGCAGTACTTC. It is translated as CASSLGTATYEQYF.

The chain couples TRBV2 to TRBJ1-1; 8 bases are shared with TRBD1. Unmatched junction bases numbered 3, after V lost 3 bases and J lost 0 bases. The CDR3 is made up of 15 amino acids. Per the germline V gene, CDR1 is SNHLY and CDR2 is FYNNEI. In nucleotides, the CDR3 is TGTGCCAGCAGTGATGACAGGGGATTGAACACTGAAGCTTTCTTT. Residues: CASSDDRGLNTEAFF.